These 23 T cell receptor beta chains were all obtained from the same sample, sequenced in a study of cytomegalovirus exposure and HLA in healthy donors. 13 Jbeta primers and 60 Vbeta primers were used for the PCR. Sequencing was performed with immunoSEQ multiplex PCR; in TCRdb, only in-frame clones are kept and a portion is missing. The sample consists of over 150,000 clones, 80% of them appearing once. The sequencing sample was made of PBMCs. The receptors stem from a man aged 30 to 45 in good health and CMV-seropositive.

The V and J genes are TRBV21-1 and TRBJ2-7; the table's D call of TRBD1 was not tested on the DNA. TRBV21-1 is flagged as a pseudogene. The CDR3 totals 15 residues. The CDR3 reads CASNSQKPYSYEQYF. Written as DNA, the CDR3 is TGTGCCAGCAACAGTCAGAAACCCTACTCCTACGAGCAGTACTTC.

The V gene is TRBV9, the J gene TRBJ2-7; no clear D. V lost 0 bases and J lost 1, with 8 bases in between. Looked up from germline, CDR1 is SGDLS and CDR2 is YYNGEE. This CDR3 is built from 14 residues. This CDR3 is CASSVGGSSYEQYF. CDR3 sequence (DNA): TGTGCCAGCAGCGTAGGTGGCAGTTCCTACGAGCAGTACTTC.

The chain uses TRBV15 and TRBJ2-3; D remains ambiguous. Germline CDR1 reads LNHNV; CDR2 reads YYDKDF (reference sequence). The CDR3 sequence is 15 residues long. V was trimmed by 0 bases and J by 1 base, leaving 8 bases between them. CDR3 protein: CATSRDRARTDTQYF. CDR3 DNA sequence: TGTGCCACCAGCAGAGATCGTGCGCGCACAGATACGCAGTATTTT.

The chain has TRBV5-4 and TRBJ2-7; 8 nucleotides align to TRBD2. CDR1 is SGHNT, CDR2 YYREEE, per germline (reference sequence). The CDR3 has 17 residues. The V and J ends lost 0 bases and 3 bases, in that order; junction bases with no gene match: 11. In nucleotides, the CDR3 is TGTGCCAGCAGCTTGGAGGTCGGGGCGGGAGGCGGCTACGAGCAGTACTTC. Protein product: CASSLEVGAGGGYEQYF.

The chain couples TRBV5-6 to TRBJ2-7, with D perhaps TRBD1 (5 bases). The germline gives CDR1 SGHDT, CDR2 YYEEEE. Trimming took 0 bases from V and 0 from J, leaving 10 bases between them. CDR3 size: 15 residues. CDR3 sequence reads: CASSLGRVRSYEQYF. As DNA, the CDR3 is TGTGCCAGCAGCTTGGGCAGGGTCCGCTCCTACGAGCAGTACTTC.

V and J are TRBV28 and TRBJ2-1; 11 positions match TRBD2. The CDR3 consists of 15 residues. The V gene's germline CDR1 is MDHEN and CDR2 SYDVKM. V dropped 5 bases and J dropped 6; count of bases not matched to a gene: 6. Here the CDR3 reads CASSTLAGGGNEQFF. DNA of the CDR3: TGTGCCAGCAGTACTCTAGCGGGAGGAGGCAATGAGCAGTTCTTC. The variable domain in full, with the rest retrieved from reference TRBV28 and TRBJ2-1, is DVKVTQSSRYLVKRTGEKVFLECVQDMDHENMFWYRQDPGLGLRLIYFSYDVKMKEKGDIPEGYSVSREKKERFSLILESASTNQTSMYLCASSTLAGGGNEQFFGPGTRLTVL.

V and J are TRBV7-2 and TRBJ2-3, with TRBD1 matching 9 bases. CDR1 is SGHTA, CDR2 FQGNSA, per germline. The CDR3 spans 15 residues. The J segment lost 4 bases and the V segment lost 4 bases, leaving 6 bases of the junction unmatched. CDR3 coding DNA: TGTGCCAGCAGCTCGGGACAGGGCAGGGCAGATACGCAGTATTTT. Protein sequence: CASSSGQGRADTQYF.

As for this clone: Sequence at one end of the junction differs from germline and may be a read error. This rearrangement joins TRBV7-9 to TRBJ2-7; TRBD1 agrees at 7 bases. This CDR3 has 14 residues. The germline V gene has CDR1 SEHNR and CDR2 FQNEAQ (reference sequence). CDR3 loop: CSSSNRGGSYEQYF. The CDR3 coding sequence is TGTTCCAGCAGTAACAGGGGCGGCTCCTACGAGCAGTACTTC.

The DNA of the CDR3 is TGTGCCAGCAGTGATCCACGGGACAAAGGGAACACCGGGGAGCTGTTTTTT. Translation gives CASSDPRDKGNTGELFF. The chain joins TRBV25-1 to TRBJ2-2; D is perhaps TRBD1 (6 bases). This CDR3 spans 17 amino acids. V lost 3 bases to trimming and J lost 1 base, with 15 bases between them. CDR1 is MGHDK and CDR2 is SYGVNS in the germline V gene.

The chain combines TRBV19 with TRBJ2-1; TRBD2 matches at 7 bases. This CDR3 region has 19 residues. V gave up 6 bases and J gave up 4 bases; unmatched junction bases: 21. Germline V gives CDR1 LNHDA, CDR2 SQIVND (reference sequence). This chain's CDR3 is CASRDLIGRGDQRYNEQFF. In nucleotides, the CDR3 is TGTGCCAGTAGGGATTTGATAGGCCGGGGGGACCAACGGTACAATGAGCAGTTCTTC. Variable domain in full (rest from reference TRBV19 and TRBJ2-1): DGGITQSPKYLFRKEGQNVTLSCEQNLNHDAMYWYRQDPGQGLRLIYYSQIVNDFQKGDIAEGYSVSREKKESFPLTVTSAQKNPTAFYLCASRDLIGRGDQRYNEQFFGPGTRLTVL.

In its sample, this clone was seen a few times. CDR3 sequence reads: CASSLPGDKMGEQFF. CDR3 nucleotides: TGTGCCAGCAGTTTACCCGGGGACAAGATGGGTGAGCAGTTCTTC. This chain links TRBV28 with TRBJ2-1, with D tentatively TRBD1 (6 bases). V lost 2 bases, J lost 9 bases, and 17 bases lay in between. CDR3 length equals 15 residues. CDR1 and CDR2 from the germline V gene are MDHEN and SYDVKM.

Concerning this clone itself: One end of the junction varies from germline; a read error may be responsible. The chain couples TRBV5-4 to TRBJ2-3, with TRBD2 matching over 9 bases. The CDR3 totals 14 residues. Germline values: CDR1 SGHNT, CDR2 YYREEE (reference sequence). This CDR3 reads CASSTGTSIDTQYF. The CDR3 bases are TGTGCCAGCAGCACCGGGACTAGCATAGATACGCAGTATTTT.

The chain combines TRBV5-1 with TRBJ2-2, with 9 bases lining up with TRBD1. The trim removed 2 bases at V and 5 bases at J, leaving 13 bases unmatched. In germline, CDR1 is SGHRS, CDR2 YFSETQ. The CDR3 covers 18 residues. The CDR3 region is CASSLQGALAGGTGELFF. The CDR3 DNA reads TGCGCCAGCAGCTTACAGGGGGCGCTTGCTGGAGGGACCGGGGAGCTGTTTTTT.

Only one count was recorded for this clone. The chain uses TRBV9 and TRBJ1-2, with 9 bases matching TRBD1. The CDR3 spans 16 residues. CDR1 is SGDLS and CDR2 is YYNGEE in the germline V gene. J lost 2 bases, V lost 0 bases, and 5 bases had no gene match. Written as DNA, the CDR3 is TGTGCCAGCAGCGTAGACAGGGGGCAACCCAACTATGGCTACACCTTC. Its translation is CASSVDRGQPNYGYTF. The full variable domain, with the rest looked up from reference TRBV9 and TRBJ1-2, is DSGVTQTPKHLITATGQRVTLRCSPRSGDLSVYWYQQSLDQGLQFLIQYYNGEERAKGNILERFSAQQFPDLHSELNLSSLELGDSALYFCASSVDRGQPNYGYTFGSGTRLTVV.

The chain is built from TRBV29-1 and TRBJ1-5; D is possibly TRBD1 (6 bases). Germline values: CDR1 SQVTM, CDR2 ANQGSEA. This CDR3 contains 13 residues. The V end lost 6 bases, the J end lost 6 bases, and 15 bases lay between the germline ends. As DNA, the CDR3 is TGCAGCGTAAAAATGACAGGCGGTCAGCCCCAGCATTTT. It codes for CSVKMTGGQPQHF.

The rearrangement links TRBV15 to TRBJ2-6; D is perhaps TRBD2 (6 bases). Germline-derived CDR1 and CDR2 are LNHNV and YYDKDF (reference sequence). Trimming took off 5 bases at V and 12 bases at J, with 17 bases between the two ends. This CDR3 contains 14 residues. This CDR3 reads CATSPGRGRGVLTF. CDR3 in DNA: TGTGCCACCAGCCCCGGGAGAGGGAGAGGCGTCCTGACTTTC. The whole variable domain, filled in from reference TRBV15 and TRBJ2-6, reads DAMVIQNPRYQVTQFGKPVTLSCSQTLNHNVMYWYQQKSSQAPKLLFHYYDKDFNNEADTPDNFQSRRPNTSFCFLDIRSPGLGDTAMYLCATSPGRGRGVLTFGAGSRLTVL.

The rearrangement links TRBV5-4 to TRBJ2-2; 11 bases align to TRBD1. This CDR3 has 14 amino acids. After removal of 3 bases from V and 8 bases from J, the junction contained 3 bases not matched to a gene. Germline V gives CDR1 SGHNT, CDR2 YYREEE (reference sequence). CDR3 DNA: TGTGCCAGCAGCTGGGGACAGGGGGAGGGGGAGCTGTTTTTT. Amino acid sequence: CASSWGQGEGELFF.

The chain has TRBV7-8 and TRBJ2-7, with 11 bases fitting TRBD2. Germline trimming cut 5 bases from V and 2 bases from J; bases unmatched to any gene: 2. This CDR3 has 14 residues. Germline values: CDR1 SGHVS, CDR2 FQNEAQ. The CDR3 region has the DNA TGTGCCAGCAGCGATAGCGGGAGGGCCTACGAGCAGTACTTC. Its protein product is CASSDSGRAYEQYF.

The chain is built from TRBV30 and TRBJ1-5; 10 positions match TRBD1. The junction had 14 bases not matched to a gene; V was cut back by 4 bases and J by 2 bases. This CDR3 spans 18 amino acids. Germline V lookup: CDR1 GTSNPN, CDR2 SVGIG (reference sequence). The CDR3 nucleotides are TGTGCCTGGACCCACGGGGACAGGGGACCCCATGGCAATCAGCCCCAGCATTTT. Residues: CAWTHGDRGPHGNQPQHF.

The chain joins TRBV28 to TRBJ2-1, with TRBD2 matching 11 bases. The germline gives CDR1 MDHEN, CDR2 SYDVKM. The junction had 9 bases not matched to a gene; V was cut back by 2 bases and J by 9 bases. The CDR3 contains 16 residues. CDR3 protein: CASSLRLSGRVSEQFF. For the CDR3, the DNA is TGTGCCAGCAGTTTAAGGCTTAGCGGGAGGGTGAGTGAGCAGTTCTTC.

The CDR3 nucleotides read TGCGCCAGCAGCCAAGATCTAGCGGGAGGGTATAACGAGCAGTACTTC. Encoded protein: CASSQDLAGGYNEQYF. J is TRBJ2-7 and V is TRBV4-1, with 12 nucleotides matching TRBD2. The germline V gene has CDR1 MGHRA and CDR2 YSYEKL. The CDR3 covers 16 residues. V lost 0 bases to trimming and J lost 5 bases; unmatched junction nucleotides: 5.

This clone is a singleton in its sample. The chain combines TRBV28 with TRBJ1-2, with no clear D. V gave up 6 bases and J gave up 5 bases, with 22 bases separating them. The CDR3 contains 16 residues. The germline gives CDR1 MDHEN, CDR2 SYDVKM. Here the CDR3 DNA reads TGTGCCAGCAGGAACCTTCGGGGTCCGGTAAGATATGGCTACACCTTC. Residues: CASRNLRGPVRYGYTF.

The rearrangement uses TRBV7-9 and TRBJ1-4; TRBD1 matches 7 bases. J lost 4 bases, V lost 4 bases, and 6 bases had no gene match. This CDR3 is built from 15 residues. From germline, CDR1 is SEHNR and CDR2 FQNEAQ (reference sequence). The DNA of the CDR3 is TGTGCCAGCAGCTCCTGGACAGGCCGTAATGAAAAACTGTTTTTT. It encodes CASSSWTGRNEKLFF.